This T cell receptor (beta chain) was documented in a study of blood T cell repertoires in COVID-19. In the original workflow: Amplification of reference gene primers provided the estimated nucleated cell counts. Assay: immunoSEQ multiplex PCR; the TCRdb copy retains only in-frame clones and omits some. That table gives V, J and clone size, and the DNA gave D and trimming. The data contain some 110,000 clones, roughly 80% of them singletons. The CDR3 contains 15 residues. The ends were cut back, 5 bases at V and 0 bases at J, with 11 bases in the middle. CDR1 SGHTA and CDR2 FQGNSA come from the germline V gene.

The sequence was obtained from an elderly woman with acute or convalescent COVID-19. The sequenced sample consisted of peripheral blood. The chain carries TRBV7-2 and TRBJ2-1; D unclear. DNA of the CDR3: TGTGCCAGCAGCCCCGCCGGCGGCTCCTACAATGAGCAGTTCTTC. This encodes CASSPAGGSYNEQFF.